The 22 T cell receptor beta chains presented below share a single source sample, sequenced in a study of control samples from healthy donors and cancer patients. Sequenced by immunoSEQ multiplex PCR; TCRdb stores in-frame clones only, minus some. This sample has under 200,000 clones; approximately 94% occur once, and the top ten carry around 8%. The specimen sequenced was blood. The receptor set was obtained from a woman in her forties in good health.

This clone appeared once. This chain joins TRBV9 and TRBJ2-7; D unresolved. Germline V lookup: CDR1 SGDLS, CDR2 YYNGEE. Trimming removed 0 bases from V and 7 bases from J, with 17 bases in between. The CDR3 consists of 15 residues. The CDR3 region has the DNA TGTGCCAGCAGCGTAGAATCGCTCGGGTTTTATGAGCAGTACTTC. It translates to CASSVESLGFYEQYF.

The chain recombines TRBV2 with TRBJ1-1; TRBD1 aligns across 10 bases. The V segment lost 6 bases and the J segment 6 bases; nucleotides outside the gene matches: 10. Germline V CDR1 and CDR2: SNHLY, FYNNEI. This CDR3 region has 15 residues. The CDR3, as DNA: TGTGCCAGCAGCTGGGGACAGGGGATGGGAGCTGAAGCTTTCTTT. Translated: CASSWGQGMGAEAFF.

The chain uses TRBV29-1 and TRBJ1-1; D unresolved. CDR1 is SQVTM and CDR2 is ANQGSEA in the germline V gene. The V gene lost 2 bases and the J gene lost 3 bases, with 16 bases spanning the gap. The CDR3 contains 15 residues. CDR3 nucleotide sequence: TGCAGCGTTGAACTGCGAGGAGGGTTGGACACTGAAGCTTTCTTT. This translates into CSVELRGGLDTEAFF.

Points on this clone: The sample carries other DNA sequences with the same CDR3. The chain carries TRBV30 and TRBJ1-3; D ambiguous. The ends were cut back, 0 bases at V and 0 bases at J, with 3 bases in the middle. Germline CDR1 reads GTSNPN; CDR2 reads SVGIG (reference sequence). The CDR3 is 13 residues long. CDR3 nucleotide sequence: TGTGCCTGGAGTGTAGTCTCTGGAAACACCATATATTTT. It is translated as CAWSVVSGNTIYF.

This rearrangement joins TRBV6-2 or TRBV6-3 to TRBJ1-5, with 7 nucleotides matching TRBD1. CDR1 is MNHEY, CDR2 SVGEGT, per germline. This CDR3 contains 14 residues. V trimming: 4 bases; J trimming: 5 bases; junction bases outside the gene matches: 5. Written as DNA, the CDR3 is TGTGCCAGCAGTTCCAGGACAGGTCATCAGCCCCAGCATTTT. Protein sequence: CASSSRTGHQPQHF.

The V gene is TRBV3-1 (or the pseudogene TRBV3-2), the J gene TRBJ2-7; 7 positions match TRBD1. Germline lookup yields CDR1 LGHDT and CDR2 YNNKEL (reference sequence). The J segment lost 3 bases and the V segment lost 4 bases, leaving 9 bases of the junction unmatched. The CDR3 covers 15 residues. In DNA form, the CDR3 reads TGTGCCAGCAGCCCCTACACGACAGGGATCTACGAGCAGTACTTC. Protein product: CASSPYTTGIYEQYF.

CDR3 DNA: TGTGCCACCAGCAGAATTGAACAGGTTGTCTACGAGCAGTACTTC. Protein: CATSRIEQVVYEQYF. The rearrangement joins TRBV15 to TRBJ2-7; maybe TRBD1 (5 bases). The CDR3 is made up of 15 amino acids. The V end lost 2 bases, the J end lost 3 bases, and 14 bases lay between the germline ends. Per the germline V gene, CDR1 is LNHNV and CDR2 is YYDKDF (reference sequence).

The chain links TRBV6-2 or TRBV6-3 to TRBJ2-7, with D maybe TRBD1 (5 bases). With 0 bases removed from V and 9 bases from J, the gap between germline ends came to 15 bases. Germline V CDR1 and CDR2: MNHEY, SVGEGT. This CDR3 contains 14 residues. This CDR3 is CASSYSIRAPGQYF. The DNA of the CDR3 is TGTGCCAGCAGTTACTCGATCAGGGCGCCCGGGCAGTACTTC.

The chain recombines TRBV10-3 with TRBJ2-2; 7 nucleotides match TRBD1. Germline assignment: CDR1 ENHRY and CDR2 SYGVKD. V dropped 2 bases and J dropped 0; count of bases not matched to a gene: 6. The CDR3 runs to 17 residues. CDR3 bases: TGTGCCATCAGTGAGGGCCCCGACAGGGCGAACACCGGGGAGCTGTTTTTT. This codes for CAISEGPDRANTGELFF.

CDR3 nucleotides: TGTGCCAGCAGTGATAGGGGACAGGGCTATGAAGCTTTCTTT. Its translation is CASSDRGQGYEAFF. The chain uses TRBV6-1 and TRBJ1-1, with 9 bases that match TRBD1. J gave up 7 bases and V 3 bases, and 6 bases lay outside the gene matches. Germline CDR1 reads MNHNS; CDR2 reads SASEGT. The CDR3 spans 14 residues.

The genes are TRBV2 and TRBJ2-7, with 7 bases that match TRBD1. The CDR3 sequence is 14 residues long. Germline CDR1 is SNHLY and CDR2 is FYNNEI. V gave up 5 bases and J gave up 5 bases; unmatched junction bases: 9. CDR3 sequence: CASSLDRARDEQYF. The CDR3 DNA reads TGTGCCAGCAGTCTCGACAGGGCACGCGACGAGCAGTACTTC. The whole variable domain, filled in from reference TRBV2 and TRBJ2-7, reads EPEVTQTPSHQVTQMGQEVILRCVPISNHLYFYWYRQILGQKVEFLVSFYNNEISEKSEIFDDQFSVERPDGSNFTLKIRSTKLEDSAMYFCASSLDRARDEQYFGPGTRLTVT.

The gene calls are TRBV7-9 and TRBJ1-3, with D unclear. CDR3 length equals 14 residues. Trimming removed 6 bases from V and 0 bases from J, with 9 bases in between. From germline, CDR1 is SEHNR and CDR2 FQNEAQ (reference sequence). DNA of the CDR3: TGTGCCAGCAGATCCCTAAACTCTGGAAACACCATATATTTT. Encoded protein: CASRSLNSGNTIYF.

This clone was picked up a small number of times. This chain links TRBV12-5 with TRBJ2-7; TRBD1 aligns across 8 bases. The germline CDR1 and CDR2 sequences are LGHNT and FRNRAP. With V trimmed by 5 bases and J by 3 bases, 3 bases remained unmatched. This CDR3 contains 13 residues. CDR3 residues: CASGPGQVYEQYF. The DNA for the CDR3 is TGTGCTAGTGGTCCGGGACAGGTCTACGAGCAGTACTTC.

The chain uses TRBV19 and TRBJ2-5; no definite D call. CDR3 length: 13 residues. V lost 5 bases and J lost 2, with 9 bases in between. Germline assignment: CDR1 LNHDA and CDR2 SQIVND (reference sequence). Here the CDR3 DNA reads TGTGCCAGTAGTGGCCTAATACAAGAGACCCAGTACTTC. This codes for CASSGLIQETQYF.

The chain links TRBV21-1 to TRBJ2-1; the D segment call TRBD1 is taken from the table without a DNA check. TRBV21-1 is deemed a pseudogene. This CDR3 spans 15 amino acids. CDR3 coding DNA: TGTGCCAGAGAACAGGGGATCGGGGTTGACAATGAGCAGTTCTTC. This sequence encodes CAREQGIGVDNEQFF.

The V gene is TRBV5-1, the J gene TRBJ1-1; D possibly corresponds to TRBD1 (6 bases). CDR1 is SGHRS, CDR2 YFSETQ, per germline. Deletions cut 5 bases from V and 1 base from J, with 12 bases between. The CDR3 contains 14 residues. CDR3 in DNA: TGCGCCAGCAGGGTCGGGGGCCAGAACACTGAAGCTTTCTTT. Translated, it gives CASRVGGQNTEAFF. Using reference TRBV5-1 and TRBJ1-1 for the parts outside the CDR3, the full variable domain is KAGVTQTPRYLIKTRGQQVTLSCSPISGHRSVSWYQQTPGQGLQFLFEYFSETQRNKGNFPGRFSGRQFSNSRSEMNVSTLELGDSALYLCASRVGGQNTEAFFGQGTRLTVV.

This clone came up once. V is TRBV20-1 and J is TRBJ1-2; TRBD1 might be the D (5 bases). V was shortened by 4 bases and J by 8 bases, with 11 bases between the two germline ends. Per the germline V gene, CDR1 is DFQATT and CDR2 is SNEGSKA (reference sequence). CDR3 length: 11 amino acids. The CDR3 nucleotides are TGCAGTGCTATCGTGGGGCAAGGCTACACCTTC. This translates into CSAIVGQGYTF.

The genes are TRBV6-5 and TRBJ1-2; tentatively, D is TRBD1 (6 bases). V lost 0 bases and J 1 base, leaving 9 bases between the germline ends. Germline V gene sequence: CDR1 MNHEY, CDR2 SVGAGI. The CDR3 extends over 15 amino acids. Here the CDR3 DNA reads TGTGCCAGCAGTTACTCGGCAGGGGTTAACTATGGCTACACCTTC. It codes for CASSYSAGVNYGYTF.

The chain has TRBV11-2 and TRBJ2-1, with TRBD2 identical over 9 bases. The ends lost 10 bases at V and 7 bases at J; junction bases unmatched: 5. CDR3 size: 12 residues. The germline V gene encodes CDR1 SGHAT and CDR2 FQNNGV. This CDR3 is CATLAGRNEQFF. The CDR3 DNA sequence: TGTGCCACGCTAGCGGGGCGAAATGAGCAGTTCTTC.

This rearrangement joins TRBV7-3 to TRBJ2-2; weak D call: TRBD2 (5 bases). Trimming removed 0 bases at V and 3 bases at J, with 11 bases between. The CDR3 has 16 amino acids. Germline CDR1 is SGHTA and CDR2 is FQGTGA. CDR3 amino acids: CASSLTPGIDTGELFF. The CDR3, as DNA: TGTGCCAGCAGCTTAACTCCGGGAATCGACACCGGGGAGCTGTTTTTT.

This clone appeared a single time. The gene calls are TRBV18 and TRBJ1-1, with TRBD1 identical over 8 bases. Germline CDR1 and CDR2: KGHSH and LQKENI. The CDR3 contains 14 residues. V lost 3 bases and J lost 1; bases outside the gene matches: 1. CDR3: CASSPGQGNTEAFF. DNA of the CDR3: TGTGCCAGCTCACCCGGACAGGGGAACACTGAAGCTTTCTTT.

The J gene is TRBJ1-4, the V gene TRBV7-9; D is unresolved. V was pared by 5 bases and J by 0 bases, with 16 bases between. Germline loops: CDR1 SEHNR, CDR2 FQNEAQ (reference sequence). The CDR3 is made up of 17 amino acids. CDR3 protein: CASSPQRTDTTNEKLFF. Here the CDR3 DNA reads TGTGCCAGCAGCCCCCAACGGACGGATACAACTAATGAAAAACTGTTTTTT. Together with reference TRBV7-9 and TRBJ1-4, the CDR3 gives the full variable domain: DTGVSQNPRHKITKRGQNVTFRCDPISEHNRLYWYRQTLGQGPEFLTYFQNEAQLEKSRLLSDRFSAERPKGSFSTLEIQRTEQGDSAMYLCASSPQRTDTTNEKLFFGSGTQLSVL.